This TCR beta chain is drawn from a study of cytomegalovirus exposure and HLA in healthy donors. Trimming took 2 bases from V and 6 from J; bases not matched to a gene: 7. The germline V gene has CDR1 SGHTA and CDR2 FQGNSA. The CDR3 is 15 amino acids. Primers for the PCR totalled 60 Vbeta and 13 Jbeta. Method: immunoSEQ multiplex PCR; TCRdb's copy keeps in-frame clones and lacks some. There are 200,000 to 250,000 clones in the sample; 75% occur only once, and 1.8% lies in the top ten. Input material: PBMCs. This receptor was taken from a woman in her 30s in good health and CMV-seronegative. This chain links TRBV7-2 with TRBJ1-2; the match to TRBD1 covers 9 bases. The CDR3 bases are TGTGCCAGCAGCTTATCTTGGTGGGACAGGGATGGCTACACCTTC. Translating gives CASSLSWWDRDGYTF.